These T cell receptor beta chains were read from a single sample in a study of blood T cells in healthy people across ages. MiXCR, run by TCRdb on the 5' RACE reads, gives a single entry per CDR3 protein. The repertoire holds approximately 670,000 distinct CDR3 sequences, with around 43% as singletons. The sequencing input was blood. The receptors originated from an elderly man in good health. The CDR3 runs from the conserved cysteine through the conserved F or W. D genes are given only for firm matches. Size is stated for part of the rows, as once, few or many counts, or as a class when the clone is expanded.

j_call v_call clone_size d_call cdr3_nt cdr3_aa
TRBJ2-1 TRBV6-2/TRBV6-3 - - TGTGCCAGCAGTTACTCGTGGACCAGCCAAGAGACCCAGTTCTTC CASSYSWTSQETQFF
TRBJ2-3 TRBV20-1 many TRBD2 TGCAGTGCTAGAGAGGGACTAGCGGCCGATACGCAGTATTTT CSAREGLAADTQYF
TRBJ2-1 TRBV6-1 - TRBD2 TGTGCCAGCAGCCCAGGCGGGAGCAGGCATGAGCAGTTCTTC CASSPGGSRHEQFF
TRBJ2-7 TRBV20-1 - TRBD2 TGCAGTGCTAGAGGAGGTTGGACTAGCGACACCTACGAGCAGTACTTC CSARGGWTSDTYEQYF
TRBJ1-5 TRBV10-3 - - TGTGCCATCAGTGAGTCTGGGGGGGCTGGCAATCAGCCCCAGCATTTT CAISESGGAGNQPQHF
TRBJ2-3 TRBV5-1 - TRBD2 TGCACCAGCAGCGGGAGAGCGGGGGGGAACACAGATACGCAGTATTTT CTSSGRAGGNTDTQYF
TRBJ2-1 TRBV3-1 - - TGTGCCAGCGCGCCTCAGGGAGGTGCCTACAATGAGCAGTTCTTC CASAPQGGAYNEQFF
TRBJ2-7 TRBV7-2 - - TGTGCCAGCAGCCCCGACTCCCCCAGGTACGAGCAGTACTTC CASSPDSPRYEQYF
TRBJ2-5 TRBV3-1 - TRBD2 TGTGCCAGCAGCCAAGAGGGAGCGGGGGGGATCAATGAGCAGTACTTC CASSQEGAGGINEQYF
TRBJ1-1 TRBV3-1 - TRBD1 TGTGCCAGCAGCCAGAGGGGACAGGGGGCGAACACTGAAGCTTTCTTT CASSQRGQGANTEAFF
TRBJ2-3 TRBV5-1 - - TGCGCCAGCGCGTTAAGCACAGATACGCAGTATTTT CASALSTDTQYF
TRBJ2-5 TRBV27 few TRBD2 TGTGCCAGCACGTTCGGGGGGGGGGCGGCCTACAATGAGCAGTACTTC CASTFGGGAAYNEQYF
TRBJ2-3 TRBV20-1 few TRBD2 TGCAGTGCTATTACGGGGACTAGCGGAAGCACAGATACGCAGTATTTT CSAITGTSGSTDTQYF
TRBJ1-2 TRBV7-8 once - TGTGCCAGCAGCTCCGTCGGAGCGTCCTCGGGCTATGGCTACACCTTC CASSSVGASSGYGYTF
TRBJ2-7 TRBV25-1 many TRBD1 TGTGCCAGCAGTGAAGCGCCCTCGACAGGGGTATACGAGCAGTACTTC CASSEAPSTGVYEQYF
TRBJ1-6 TRBV4-2 many - TGTGCCAGCAGCCAAGATTCAGCGCTTTCACCCCTCCACTTT CASSQDSALSPLHF
TRBJ1-2 TRBV4-2 few TRBD1 TGTGCCAGCAGCCAAGGGACCGGGACAGGTATACGTTCTAACTATGGCTACACCTTC CASSQGTGTGIRSNYGYTF
TRBJ1-2 TRBV7-9 few TRBD1 TGTGCCAGCAGTTCCACCGGGACAGGGAGGTATGGCTACACCTTC CASSSTGTGRYGYTF
TRBJ2-5 TRBV20-1 many TRBD2 TGCAGTGCTAGAGTCGTGCGGGGAGGGGCCGGAGAGACCCAGTACTTC CSARVVRGGAGETQYF
TRBJ2-5 TRBV6-2/TRBV6-3 - - TGTGCCAGCAGTAAGACAGAAGGAGAGACCCAGTACTTC CASSKTEGETQYF
TRBJ2-7 TRBV2 many - TGTGCCAGCAGTGTTTATTTATCCTCCTACGAGCAGTACTTC CASSVYLSSYEQYF
TRBJ2-4 TRBV4-3 - - TGCGCCAGCAGCCAAGATTGGCAGGGGATAGCCAAAAACATTCAGTACTTC CASSQDWQGIAKNIQYF
TRBJ2-5 TRBV14 - TRBD2 TGTGCCGGCAGCCAAGATGTGCTAGCGGGGAAACAAGAGACCCAGTACTTC CAGSQDVLAGKQETQYF
TRBJ2-5 TRBV6-2/TRBV6-3 - - TGTGCCAGCAGACTACAGGGCTCGGAGACCCAGTACTTC CASRLQGSETQYF
TRBJ1-2 TRBV5-6 - - TGTGCCAGCAGCTTGTCACTCAGACAGCACTATGGCTACACCTTC CASSLSLRQHYGYTF
TRBJ1-2 TRBV9 - - TGTGCCAGCAGCGTAGGGAAAGGCAGAGCTAACTATGGCTACACCTTC CASSVGKGRANYGYTF
TRBJ1-6 TRBV3-1 once TRBD1 TGTGCCAGCAGCAATTCAGGGGGAACTGATAATTCACCCCTCCACTTT CASSNSGGTDNSPLHF
TRBJ2-3 TRBV11-2 - - TGTGCCAGCAATCCACAGGGTCAAGTCACAGATACGCAGTATTTT CASNPQGQVTDTQYF
TRBJ2-6 TRBV5-1 - - TGCGCCAGCAGCTCCCTTAAAGGGGTCAACGTCCTGACTTTC CASSSLKGVNVLTF
TRBJ2-7 TRBV18 few - TGTGCCAGCTCCGCCATTGCCTCCCTCTCCTACAATGAGCAGTACTTC CASSAIASLSYNEQYF
TRBJ1-4 TRBV21-1 few - TGTGCCAGCAGCCCTGACAGGGGAGACCATGAAAAACTGTTTTTT CASSPDRGDHEKLFF
TRBJ1-4 TRBV5-5 - - TGTGCCAGCAGCTTGGCCAGGGTGAATGAAAAACTGTTTTTT CASSLARVNEKLFF
TRBJ1-1 TRBV6-5 - - TGTGCCAGCAGGTACGGGAAACGGACTGAAGCTTTCTTT CASRYGKRTEAFF
TRBJ2-6 TRBV6-5 few - TGTGCCAGCAGCCAGGGTCCGAGGGGGGCCAACGTCCTGACTTTC CASSQGPRGANVLTF
TRBJ1-1 TRBV9 - TRBD1 TGTGCCAGCAGCGCCTCCGGGACAGGGTTCGACACTGAAGCTTTCTTT CASSASGTGFDTEAFF
TRBJ2-7 TRBV27 - TRBD1 TGTGCCAGCAGTTTAGATGGACAGGTCTCCTACGAGCAGTACTTC CASSLDGQVSYEQYF
TRBJ2-3 TRBV28 - - TGTGCCGGAGGGACTTCTCTAGGGGTGGGCACAGATACGCAGTATTTT CAGGTSLGVGTDTQYF
TRBJ1-4 TRBV5-6 - TRBD1 TGTGCCAGCAGCTTGCGCACAGGGGGCTATGCAACTAATGAAAAACTGTTTTTT CASSLRTGGYATNEKLFF
TRBJ2-6 TRBV20-1 - - TGCAGTGCTAGAGATTGGGGGGACTCTGGGGCCAACGTCCTGACTTTC CSARDWGDSGANVLTF
TRBJ2-5 TRBV7-2 - - TGTGCCAGTAAGCAGGGACCGGGGGCCCAAGAGACCCAGTACTTC CASKQGPGAQETQYF
TRBJ1-4 TRBV29-1 many - TGCAGCGTTGCCGTCGGGGGCCCCCTTTATGAAAAACTGTTTTTT CSVAVGGPLYEKLFF
TRBJ1-2 TRBV21-1 - - TGTGCCAGCAGAACCAGAATTACAGGGGTGAAGACTGGCTACACCTTC CASRTRITGVKTGYTF
TRBJ1-2 TRBV20-1 - - TGCAGCGCCCCGGTGGCGATATATGGCTACACCTTC CSAPVAIYGYTF
TRBJ2-3 TRBV9 many - TGTGCCAGCGCCACCCGGCTAGAGGGCACAGATACGCAGTATTTT CASATRLEGTDTQYF
TRBJ2-5 TRBV12-3/TRBV12-4 few - TGTGCCAGCCAATCCGACAGCCGAATAGAGACCCAGTACTTC CASQSDSRIETQYF
TRBJ2-1 TRBV6-2/TRBV6-3 few TRBD2 TGTGCCAGCAGTAAACTAGCGGGAGACTACAATGAGCAGTTCTTC CASSKLAGDYNEQFF
TRBJ1-5 TRBV6-1 - - TGTGCCAGCAGTGGGCGGGAGTTTCTAACCAGCAATCAGCCCCAGCATTTT CASSGREFLTSNQPQHF
TRBJ2-7 TRBV6-5 - TRBD2 TGTGCCAGCAGAGAGACTAGCGGGAGTATCTACGAGCAGTACTTC CASRETSGSIYEQYF
TRBJ2-1 TRBV6-1 - TRBD1 TGTGCCAGCAGCGCCCCCGGACAGGTTGGAGGTGAGCAGTTCTTC CASSAPGQVGGEQFF